Shown below are 16 T cell receptor beta chains from a single sample sequenced in a study of long-term antiretroviral therapy in people with HIV. The run of the v3.0 immunoSEQ assay was at survey level. Method: immunoSEQ multiplex PCR; TCRdb's copy keeps in-frame clones and lacks some. The data contain about 15,000 clones, 78% of them seen just once; the ten biggest clones take up less than 15%. The source material was unsorted PBMCs, sampled nearly 3.3 years after starting antiretroviral therapy. The source of these receptors is a woman aged 40 to 55 with HIV.

This rearrangement joins TRBV18 to TRBJ1-4; D is uncertain. This CDR3 region has 16 residues. The germline CDR1 and CDR2 sequences are KGHSH and LQKENI. Trimming cost V 6 bases and J 7 bases, with 21 bases left between them. The DNA for the CDR3 is TGTGCCAGCTCTCAGGCGTACGGAGGTCTGGGTGAAAAACTGTTTTTT. It is translated as CASSQAYGGLGEKLFF.

V usage is TRBV7-9 and J usage is TRBJ1-2, with D possibly matching TRBD1 (6 bases). V was shortened by 4 bases and J by 1 base, with 13 bases between the two germline ends. This CDR3 spans 15 amino acids. The germline CDR1 and CDR2 sequences are SEHNR and FQNEAQ (reference sequence). The CDR3 spells CASSWGGGRNYGYTF. CDR3 sequence (DNA): TGTGCCAGCAGCTGGGGAGGGGGACGTAACTATGGCTACACCTTC.

The chain employs TRBV18 and TRBJ1-2, with 9 nucleotides matching TRBD1. The CDR3 loop spans 18 amino acids. CDR1 KGHSH and CDR2 LQKENI come from the germline V gene. V dropped 3 bases and J dropped 0; count of bases not matched to a gene: 11. The CDR3 DNA is TGTGCCAGCTCACCCATTCCGGGACAGGGACTAGCTAACTATGGCTACACCTTC. Translation: CASSPIPGQGLANYGYTF.

In this sample, this clone turned up a few times. This sequence joins TRBV5-4 and TRBJ1-2; D may be TRBD1 (5 bases). The CDR3 extends over 13 amino acids. The germline V gene has CDR1 SGHNT and CDR2 YYREEE (reference sequence). The V end was cut by 2 bases, the J end by 12 bases, with 17 bases between. The CDR3, as DNA: TGTGCCAGCAGCTTAGGGGCCGGTCCGCGGGACACCTTC. Translation: CASSLGAGPRDTF.

This sequence joins TRBV10-2 and TRBJ1-6, with 7 bases lining up with TRBD1. Germline CDR1 reads WSHSY; CDR2 reads SAAADI. The V segment lost 2 bases and the J segment 5 bases; nucleotides outside the gene matches: 9. The CDR3 is 17 amino acids. CDR3 nucleotide sequence: TGCGCCAGCAGTGAGCCAAGGACAGGCGGCAATAATTCACCCCTCCACTTT. It encodes CASSEPRTGGNNSPLHF.

The chain has TRBV29-1 and TRBJ2-7; TRBD1 matches 7 bases. After removal of 2 bases from V and 0 bases from J, the junction contained 4 bases not matched to a gene. Germline V gene sequence: CDR1 SQVTM, CDR2 ANQGSEA. The CDR3 is made up of 14 amino acids. CDR3 amino acids: CSVERRQGSYEQYF. The CDR3 DNA reads TGCAGCGTTGAAAGGAGACAGGGCTCCTACGAGCAGTACTTC.

The gene calls are TRBV10-3 and TRBJ2-3; no reliable D call. V was shortened by 0 bases and J by 1 base, with 5 bases between the two germline ends. The CDR3 spans 14 residues. From germline, CDR1 is ENHRY and CDR2 SYGVKD. As DNA, the CDR3 is TGTGCCATCAGTGAGTCGGTCGGCACAGATACGCAGTATTTT. It specifies CAISESVGTDTQYF.

The CDR3 DNA follows: TGTGCCAGCGAGGGGCCCACAGGGCTCGAGCAGTACTTC. It translates to CASEGPTGLEQYF. The chain combines TRBV6-5 with TRBJ2-7; a weak D match, TRBD1 (6 bases). The CDR3 contains 13 residues. Per germline, CDR1 MNHEY and CDR2 SVGAGI. V was pared by 8 bases and J by 6 bases, with 17 bases between.

This clone was found a few times. The V call is TRBV2, the J call TRBJ1-2, with D uncertain. The CDR3 consists of 14 residues. Trimming cost V 0 bases and J 4 bases, with 9 bases left between them. The germline V gene has CDR1 SNHLY and CDR2 FYNNEI. The CDR3 nucleotides read TGTGCCAGCAGTGAAGCGAGCAGTTTCTATGGCTACACCTTC. This codes for CASSEASSFYGYTF.

The rearrangement uses TRBV5-1 and TRBJ2-7; 9 bases map to TRBD1. CDR3 length equals 15 residues. V trimming: 2 bases; J trimming: 2 bases; junction bases outside the gene matches: 5. CDR1 and CDR2 (germline): SGHRS, YFSETQ. CDR3 in amino acids: CASSFRRDRAYEQYF. DNA for the CDR3: TGCGCCAGCAGCTTTCGCCGGGACAGGGCCTACGAGCAGTACTTC.

The chain combines TRBV7-9 with TRBJ2-2, with D uncertain. This CDR3 has 15 residues. The germline V and J ends were trimmed by 0 bases and 3 bases, with 8 bases remaining between them. Germline CDR1 reads SEHNR; CDR2 reads FQNEAQ (reference sequence). The CDR3 DNA reads TGTGCCAGCAGCTTAGCACTTACAGACACCGGGGAGCTGTTTTTT. Translating it yields CASSLALTDTGELFF.

This rearrangement joins TRBV6-5 to TRBJ1-2; 7 bases fit TRBD1. Germline CDR1 and CDR2: MNHEY and SVGAGI. The ends lost 7 bases at V and 8 bases at J; junction bases unmatched: 10. The CDR3 runs 13 residues. DNA for the CDR3: TGTGCCAGCACCAACGACAGGGATCGCGGCTACACCTTC. Translating it yields CASTNDRDRGYTF.

The V and J genes are TRBV4-3 and TRBJ2-7, with 9 nucleotides matching TRBD1. This CDR3 is built from 17 residues. The trim removed 2 bases at V and 0 bases at J, leaving 8 bases unmatched. Germline assignment: CDR1 LGHNA and CDR2 YSLEER. The CDR3 spells CASSQFPPGQGSYEQYF. In DNA form, the CDR3 reads TGCGCCAGCAGCCAATTCCCACCGGGACAGGGCTCCTACGAGCAGTACTTC.

The chain links TRBV6-1 to TRBJ1-5, with a possible D match to TRBD1 (5 bases). V lost 7 bases to trimming and J lost 2 bases, with 15 bases between them. The CDR3 covers 15 residues. Germline CDR1 reads MNHNS; CDR2 reads SASEGT. As DNA, the CDR3 is TGTGCCAGCACCTTCGCCGGGGGAGGCAATCAGCCCCAGCATTTT. This translates into CASTFAGGGNQPQHF.

The chain employs TRBV2 and TRBJ2-1, with D maybe TRBD1 (5 bases). Germline CDR1 SNHLY, CDR2 FYNNEI. V lost 6 bases and J lost 4, with 10 bases in between. CDR3 length equals 13 residues. Written as DNA, the CDR3 is TGTGCCAGCAGACAAGACAGTTACAATGAGCAGTTCTTC. Amino acid sequence: CASRQDSYNEQFF. The whole variable domain, filled in from reference TRBV2 and TRBJ2-1, reads EPEVTQTPSHQVTQMGQEVILRCVPISNHLYFYWYRQILGQKVEFLVSFYNNEISEKSEIFDDQFSVERPDGSNFTLKIRSTKLEDSAMYFCASRQDSYNEQFFGPGTRLTVL.

The chain recombines TRBV30 with TRBJ1-4; TRBD1 is a possible D gene (6 bases). Trimming stripped 2 bases from V and 7 bases from J, with 14 bases between. The germline CDR1 and CDR2 sequences are GTSNPN and SVGIG (reference sequence). This CDR3 is built from 14 residues. The CDR3 nucleotides are TGTGCCTGGAGTCCCTGGGGGGGCGGTGAAAAACTGTTTTTT. Its protein is CAWSPWGGGEKLFF.